These 12 T cell receptor beta chains share one sample of origin, sequenced in a study of T cells in localized non-small cell lung cancer. Repertoires were generated with immunoSEQ multiplex PCR, while TCRdb's copy carries only in-frame clones and drops some. Among 25,000 to 30,000 clones listed, approximately 84% were seen once. The input for sequencing was peripheral blood mononuclear cells, taken before any cancer treatment. The source is a man aged 35-75 years with stage III lung adenocarcinoma.

This chain uses TRBV28 with TRBJ1-3; 11 bases map to TRBD1. The CDR3 covers 15 residues. The junction had 1 base not matched to a gene; V was cut back by 4 bases and J by 2 bases. Germline V gene data show CDR1 as MDHEN and CDR2 as SYDVKM. The CDR3 loop is CASSSGQGAGNTIYF. The DNA of the CDR3 is TGTGCCAGCAGTTCGGGACAGGGGGCTGGAAACACCATATATTTT.

The gene calls are TRBV28 and TRBJ1-5, with D perhaps matching TRBD1 (5 bases). V gave up 2 bases and J gave up 4 bases, with 15 bases separating them. From germline, CDR1 is MDHEN and CDR2 SYDVKM. This CDR3 has 16 residues. CDR3 in amino acids: CASSLLPGRTNQPQHF. The CDR3 nucleotides are TGTGCCAGCAGTTTACTTCCGGGACGGACAAATCAGCCCCAGCATTTT. The full variable domain, rest sourced from reference TRBV28 and TRBJ1-5, is DVKVTQSSRYLVKRTGEKVFLECVQDMDHENMFWYRQDPGLGLRLIYFSYDVKMKEKGDIPEGYSVSREKKERFSLILESASTNQTSMYLCASSLLPGRTNQPQHFGDGTRLSIL.

The V gene is TRBV6-4, the J gene TRBJ2-2; 7 nucleotides agree with TRBD2. This CDR3 is built from 16 residues. Germline loops: CDR1 MRHNA, CDR2 SNTAGT. Trimming at V came to 6 bases and at J to 2 bases, leaving 9 bases not matched to a gene. CDR3 in amino acids: CASSRSSGLNTGELFF. The CDR3, as DNA: TGTGCCAGCAGCCGCTCTAGCGGTCTCAACACCGGGGAGCTGTTTTTT.

The J gene is TRBJ2-1, the V gene TRBV6-6; D gene uncertain. Germline V CDR1 and CDR2: MNHNY, SVGAGI (reference sequence). V gave up 7 bases and J gave up 7 bases, with 14 bases separating them. The CDR3 loop spans 13 amino acids. The CDR3 DNA follows: TGTGCCAGCAATCGTCAGTCGGAAAATGAGCAGTTCTTC. Its protein product is CASNRQSENEQFF.

The chain has TRBV10-2 and TRBJ2-3; possible D gene TRBD1, 6 bases. This CDR3 spans 14 amino acids. Germline CDR1 WSHSY, CDR2 SAAADI. The V gene lost 6 bases and the J gene lost 6 bases, with 16 bases spanning the gap. DNA for the CDR3: TGCGCCAGCAGACAGGGACCGGTGAGCGATACGCAGTATTTT. It yields the protein CASRQGPVSDTQYF.

V gene TRBV7-8 combines with J gene TRBJ2-7; no firm D call. From germline, CDR1 is SGHVS and CDR2 FQNEAQ. With 6 bases removed from V and 3 bases from J, the gap between germline ends came to 9 bases. This CDR3 spans 12 amino acids. The CDR3, as DNA: TGTGCCAGCAGTCCGGACCGCTACGAGCAGTACGTC. Translation: CASSPDRYEQYV.

This sequence joins TRBV5-1 and TRBJ1-4; D is possibly TRBD1 (6 bases). The CDR3 covers 13 residues. V was cut by 5 bases and J by 6 bases, with 11 bases left in between. Looked up from germline, CDR1 is SGHRS and CDR2 is YFSETQ. In DNA, the CDR3 is TGCGCCAGCAGACAGGGAACGGATGAAAAACTGTTTTTT. Translation gives CASRQGTDEKLFF.

The rearrangement links TRBV4-1 to TRBJ2-5; D perhaps matches TRBD1 (5 bases). Germline assignment: CDR1 MGHRA and CDR2 YSYEKL. The CDR3 contains 15 residues. Trimming shortened V by 1 base and J by 13 bases, and 22 bases separated the two germline ends. The CDR3 is CASSQGIGQGFSRYF. CDR3 nucleotides: TGCGCCAGCAGCCAAGGTATAGGGCAGGGTTTTAGTCGGTACTTC.

The J gene is TRBJ1-1, the V gene TRBV5-5; D not certain. The CDR3 spans 14 residues. CDR1 and CDR2 (germline): SGHKS, YYEKEE (reference sequence). Trimming stripped 1 base from V and 2 bases from J, with 9 bases between. Written as DNA, the CDR3 is TGTGCCAGCAGCTTGAGTACAGCCAACACTGAAGCTTTCTTT. Its translation is CASSLSTANTEAFF.

The genes are TRBV7-6 and TRBJ2-3; TRBD1 matches 7 bases. The germline V gene encodes CDR1 SGHVS and CDR2 FNYEAQ. V gave up 0 bases and J gave up 10 bases; unmatched junction bases: 1. The CDR3 has 12 amino acids. The CDR3 reads CASSLAGQPQYF. The CDR3 DNA reads TGTGCCAGCAGCTTAGCGGGACAGCCGCAGTATTTT.

The CDR3 is CASTQGGTQETQYF. The CDR3 DNA is TGTGCCAGCACACAAGGGGGCACTCAAGAGACCCAGTACTTC. The chain links TRBV6-1 to TRBJ2-5; 7 nucleotides agree with TRBD1. The germline CDR1 and CDR2 sequences are MNHNS and SASEGT. J gave up 2 bases and V 7 bases, and 7 bases lay outside the gene matches. The CDR3 spans 14 residues.

J is TRBJ1-2 and V is TRBV6-5; maybe TRBD1 (6 bases). V gave up 8 bases and J gave up 8 bases, with 18 bases separating them. Germline CDR1 and CDR2: MNHEY and SVGAGI. This CDR3 is 13 amino acids long. DNA for the CDR3: TGTGCCAGCGGACAGATAGGATATCGAGGCTACACCTTC. This sequence encodes CASGQIGYRGYTF.